This T cell receptor beta chain appears in the sequencing data of a study of T-cell reconstitution after alpha-beta-depleted transplantation in children. This clonotype was detected only a few times. V lost 6 bases and J lost 5, with 13 bases in between. This CDR3 is 13 amino acids long. Unique molecular identifiers were used in preparing the TCRbeta library. TCRdb itself ran the PCR reads through MiXCR, one entry per CDR3 protein. The data show about 500,000 distinct CDR3 sequences, approximately 30% seen once. V is TRBV12-3 or TRBV12-4 and J is TRBJ1-1; D gene uncertain. Sequences were derived from PBMCs from the stem cell graft donor, sampled from the stem cell graft. The TCR was taken from a human donor who donated a stem cell graft to a child with aplastic anemia. The CDR3, as DNA: TGTGCCAGCAGCCCCGCGGAGCGGACTGAAGCTTTCTTT. Protein: CASSPAERTEAFF.